These 24 T cell receptor beta chains came from one sample sequenced in a study of CD8 T cells in Susac syndrome. The authors reverse transcribed about 0.5 to 1 ug RNA with random hexamers. TCRdb analysed the immunoSEQ multiplex PCR reads with MiXCR anew, one entry per CDR3 protein. The repertoire holds about 290,000 distinct CDR3 sequences, about nine tenths seen once, with 0.18% in the top ten. The sample comprised CD8+ T cells from PBMCs. These receptor sequences come from a human donor with multiple sclerosis.

The rearrangement joins TRBV2 to TRBJ2-3, with a possible D match to TRBD2 (5 bases). Germline V CDR1 and CDR2: SNHLY, FYNNEI. The CDR3 contains 15 residues. With 6 bases removed from V and 2 bases from J, the gap between germline ends came to 15 bases. The CDR3 reads CASRWASRPTDTQYF. DNA for the CDR3: TGTGCCAGCAGATGGGCTAGCCGACCCACAGATACGCAGTATTTT.

This clonotype was detected only once. V gene TRBV9 combines with J gene TRBJ1-1, with D perhaps TRBD1 (6 bases). Germline CDR1 and CDR2: SGDLS and YYNGEE. The CDR3 sequence is 15 residues long. The V and J ends lost 4 bases and 4 bases respectively, with 17 bases between them. The CDR3 nucleotides read TGTGCCAGCAGCCCTAGTGGGGGGCAGGTCACTGAAGCTTTCTTT. This encodes CASSPSGGQVTEAFF.

The gene calls are TRBV3-1 and TRBJ2-5; no clear D. The V end lost 0 bases, the J end lost 7 bases, and 0 bases lay between the germline ends. CDR1 and CDR2 from the germline V gene are LGHDT and YNNKEL (reference sequence). The CDR3 extends over 10 amino acids. Written as DNA, the CDR3 is TGTGCCAGCAGCCAAGAGACCCAGTACTTC. Translation: CASSQETQYF.

V and J are TRBV9 and TRBJ2-7; the D call may be TRBD1 or TRBD2 (5 bases each). CDR1 is SGDLS, CDR2 YYNGEE, per germline. The CDR3 loop spans 15 amino acids. V was pared by 3 bases and J by 0 bases, with 13 bases between. The chain's CDR3 is CASSAGPFLSYEQYF. The CDR3 bases are TGTGCCAGCAGCGCGGGACCTTTCCTCTCCTACGAGCAGTACTTC.

This chain joins TRBV7-6 and TRBJ2-7; D is unresolved. The V gene's germline CDR1 is SGHVS and CDR2 FNYEAQ. The V end was cut by 1 base, the J end by 2 bases, with 9 bases between. This CDR3 comprises 14 residues. The chain's CDR3 is CASSLGAAPYEQYF. The CDR3 coding sequence is TGTGCCAGCAGCTTAGGCGCAGCCCCCTACGAGCAGTACTTC.

The chain is built from TRBV20-1 and TRBJ2-5, with D maybe TRBD2 (6 bases). The CDR3 sequence is 17 residues long. Germline V gives CDR1 DFQATT, CDR2 SNEGSKA (reference sequence). Trimming removed 4 bases at V and 0 bases at J, with 21 bases between. CDR3 amino acids: CSANPKRLGSDQETQYF. CDR3 coding DNA: TGCAGTGCTAACCCGAAAAGACTAGGATCAGACCAAGAGACCCAGTACTTC.

The rearrangement links TRBV30 to TRBJ1-4; D ambiguous. Trimming pared 2 bases from V and 3 bases from J, leaving 4 bases between. Germline V gene sequence: CDR1 GTSNPN, CDR2 SVGIG (reference sequence). The CDR3 is made up of 12 amino acids. CDR3 in DNA: TGTGCCTGGAGTACTGCTAATGAAAAACTGTTTTTT. Its protein product is CAWSTANEKLFF.

This clonotype was observed a few times. V and J are TRBV25-1 and TRBJ2-5; TRBD2 matches 9 bases. The V gene end was trimmed by 3 bases and the J gene end by 7 bases; junction bases not matched to a gene: 9. The CDR3 is made up of 15 amino acids. The germline V gene has CDR1 MGHDK and CDR2 SYGVNS. Written as DNA, the CDR3 is TGTGCCAGCAGTGAGGCGATTAGCGGGGGTGGGACCCAGTACTTC. Encoded protein: CASSEAISGGGTQYF.

The V call is TRBV20-1, the J call TRBJ2-1; the D is unclear. This CDR3 spans 14 amino acids. Trimming shortened V by 4 bases and J by 5 bases, and 15 bases separated the two germline ends. Per germline, CDR1 DFQATT and CDR2 SNEGSKA (reference sequence). CDR3 residues: CSATVIANHNEQFF. In DNA, the CDR3 is TGCAGTGCTACCGTAATAGCTAACCACAATGAGCAGTTCTTC.

CDR3: CASSYGTSDYEQYF. The CDR3, as DNA: TGTGCCAGCAGCTACGGGACTAGCGACTACGAGCAGTACTTC. The chain recombines TRBV5-4 with TRBJ2-7, with 10 bases that match TRBD2. The ends lost 3 bases at V and 3 bases at J; junction bases unmatched: 3. Germline loops: CDR1 SGHNT, CDR2 YYREEE (reference sequence). The CDR3 has 14 amino acids.

The rearrangement joins TRBV29-1 to TRBJ2-1; the D gene is possibly TRBD2 (8 bases). From germline, CDR1 is SQVTM and CDR2 ANQGSEA. With 5 bases removed from V and 7 bases from J, the gap between germline ends came to 30 bases. The CDR3 length is 18 residues. CDR3 amino acids: CSVRGLLEEREQGNEQFF. The CDR3 nucleotides are TGCAGCGTTAGGGGGCTCTTAGAGGAGCGGGAGCAGGGGAATGAGCAGTTCTTC.

CDR3 bases: TGCGCCAGCAACCTGAGGGACATAAGCACAGATACGCAGTATTTT. Its translation is CASNLRDISTDTQYF. The chain carries TRBV5-1 and TRBJ2-3; tentative D call: TRBD1 (6 bases). The CDR3 is made up of 15 amino acids. CDR1 SGHRS and CDR2 YFSETQ come from the germline V gene. V shed 6 bases and J shed 0 bases, with 14 bases lying between them.

The gene calls are TRBV27 and TRBJ2-5, with D hard to call. This CDR3 contains 13 residues. Trimming pared 2 bases from V and 5 bases from J, leaving 9 bases between. Germline V gene sequence: CDR1 MNHEY, CDR2 SMNVEV (reference sequence). In DNA, the CDR3 is TGTGCCAGCAGTTTAGAAGGATGGGAGACCCAGTACTTC. This gives the protein CASSLEGWETQYF.

The V and J genes are TRBV27 and TRBJ2-2; 9 bases agree with TRBD2. CDR3 length equals 16 residues. Per the germline V gene, CDR1 is MNHEY and CDR2 is SMNVEV (reference sequence). Trimming at V came to 2 bases and at J to 3 bases, leaving 4 bases not matched to a gene. This CDR3 is CASSLLLAGYTGELFF. The CDR3, as DNA: TGTGCCAGCAGTTTACTCCTAGCGGGGTACACCGGGGAGCTGTTTTTT.

This clonotype was counted between two and nine times. The chain links TRBV24-1 to TRBJ1-1; D not resolved. The germline V gene has CDR1 KGHDR and CDR2 SFDVKD. The ends were cut back, 7 bases at V and 5 bases at J, with 10 bases in the middle. The CDR3 covers 12 residues. CDR3 sequence (DNA): TGTGCCACCAGGGCTAGTGGAACTGAAGCTTTCTTT. Its translation: CATRASGTEAFF.

This sequence joins TRBV12-3 or TRBV12-4 and TRBJ2-6; tentative D call: TRBD1 (5 bases). The CDR3 length is 14 residues. V was cut by 11 bases and J by 0 bases, with 11 bases left in between. This chain's CDR3 is CACEDSSGANVLTF. The CDR3 DNA sequence: TGTGCCTGCGAAGACAGCTCTGGGGCCAACGTCCTGACTTTC.

This chain connects TRBV29-1 to TRBJ2-1; 7 bases agree with TRBD1. The CDR3 length is 13 residues. The V and J ends lost 3 bases and 8 bases, in that order; junction bases with no gene match: 7. CDR1 and CDR2 (germline): SQVTM, ANQGSEA. CDR3 sequence: CSVDKGARDEQFF. CDR3 DNA: TGCAGCGTTGATAAGGGGGCGCGGGATGAGCAGTTCTTC.

The chain couples TRBV30 to TRBJ1-4; possibly TRBD1 for D (6 bases). CDR3 size: 16 residues. Between the trimmed V and J ends, which lost 3 bases and 0 bases, there was a span of 14 bases. Germline loops: CDR1 GTSNPN, CDR2 SVGIG (reference sequence). The CDR3 protein is CAWRGQTSATNEKLFF. CDR3 bases: TGTGCCTGGAGAGGACAGACATCTGCAACTAATGAAAAACTGTTTTTT.

The V call is TRBV30, the J call TRBJ1-5; D is perhaps TRBD1 (6 bases). Trimming pared 3 bases from V and 5 bases from J, leaving 17 bases between. The CDR3 spans 15 residues. CDR1 and CDR2 from the germline V gene are GTSNPN and SVGIG (reference sequence). The CDR3 sequence: CAWRGGAGDYQPQHF. In nucleotides, the CDR3 is TGTGCCTGGAGGGGAGGGGCAGGGGATTATCAGCCCCAGCATTTT.

This clonotype occurred once. J is TRBJ1-2 and V is TRBV29-1; D not certain. Trimming removed 5 bases at V and 10 bases at J, with 14 bases between. The CDR3 has 11 amino acids. From germline, CDR1 is SQVTM and CDR2 ANQGSEA. CDR3 DNA sequence: TGCAGCGTTTGGGCAGGTTCTGTCTACACCTTC. Amino acids: CSVWAGSVYTF.

The V and J genes are TRBV18 and TRBJ2-7, with 10 bases identical to TRBD1. Germline V CDR1 and CDR2: KGHSH, LQKENI. The CDR3 totals 16 residues. Germline trimming cut 6 bases from V and 3 bases from J; bases unmatched to any gene: 11. The CDR3 region has the DNA TGTGCCAGCTCTCGATCTACCGGGACAGGGGACTACGAGCAGTACTTC. It codes for CASSRSTGTGDYEQYF.

This rearrangement joins TRBV7-9 to TRBJ2-4, with D uncertain. Germline V CDR1 and CDR2: SEHNR, FQNEAQ (reference sequence). This CDR3 contains 14 residues. Trimming took 5 bases from V and 0 from J, leaving 8 bases between them. The CDR3, as DNA: TGTGCCAGCAGCCCCGGTCTAGCCAAAAACATTCAGTACTTC. Encoded protein: CASSPGLAKNIQYF. Variable domain in full (rest from reference TRBV7-9 and TRBJ2-4): DTGVSQNPRHKITKRGQNVTFRCDPISEHNRLYWYRQTLGQGPEFLTYFQNEAQLEKSRLLSDRFSAERPKGSFSTLEIQRTEQGDSAMYLCASSPGLAKNIQYFGAGTRLSVL.

V and J are TRBV7-9 and TRBJ2-5; 11 nucleotides line up with TRBD1. V shed 4 bases, J shed 5 bases, and the junction held 12 bases outside the gene matches. The germline V gene encodes CDR1 SEHNR and CDR2 FQNEAQ (reference sequence). This CDR3 spans 17 amino acids. The CDR3: CASSSLTGTGGFETQYF. The DNA of the CDR3 is TGTGCCAGCAGCTCTTTAACCGGGACAGGGGGATTTGAGACCCAGTACTTC.

This clonotype was found once. The chain recombines TRBV15 with TRBJ2-2; the D gene is possibly TRBD2 (5 bases). Germline assignment: CDR1 LNHNV and CDR2 YYDKDF (reference sequence). The CDR3 totals 16 residues. Trimming took off 4 bases at V and 4 bases at J, with 16 bases between the two ends. In nucleotides, the CDR3 is TGTGCCACCAGCACACCCCCGGGGAGTAGCACCGGGGAGCTGTTTTTT. As protein: CATSTPPGSSTGELFF.